The T cell receptor beta chain under discussion was sequenced for a study of identical twins. Findings and limits, study-wide: Zero-insertion analyses might be partly confounded by invariant T cells like MAIT and iNKT. Excess sharing by twins proved weaker in beta out-of-frame sequences.

Each CDR3 protein gets one entry after TCRdb re-called the 5' RACE reads with MiXCR. Counted here are hundreds of thousands of distinct CDR3 sequences, around 6.8% occurring once; the ten biggest clones make up roughly 2%. There are 14 residues in the CDR3. Germline V gene data show CDR1 as MGHDK and CDR2 as SYGVNS. V was shortened by 7 bases and J by 4 bases, with 11 bases between the two germline ends. Worth noting for this clonotype: Its antigen is unidentified.

The same data also went into a second study, on yellow fever vaccine responses in identical twins.

The material sequenced was memory (CD45RO+) T cells sorted from blood. The chain uses TRBV25-1 and TRBJ1-6, with D perhaps TRBD1 (6 bases). This clonotype was sampled from a woman between 18 and 29 years old in good health. The CDR3, as DNA: TGTGCCAGCAAGACAGGAGCTTATAATTCACCCCTCCACTTT. As protein: CASKTGAYNSPLHF.